This T cell receptor beta chain was sequenced in a study of early T cells in non-severe SARS-CoV-2 infection. Turning to the study itself: Sequencing used unsorted whole-blood bulk RNA, so chains lack pairing.

Individual cDNA molecules each received unique molecular identifiers attached to them. From the 5' RACE reads, TCRdb called clonotypes with MiXCR, one entry per CDR3 protein. This table holds some 80,000 distinct CDR3 sequences, approximately 12% found once. A remark on this clonotype: The antigen is unknown.

Germline lookup yields CDR1 SGHKS and CDR2 YYEKEE (reference sequence). The CDR3 is made up of 14 amino acids. Losses at the gene ends were 4 bases for V and 7 bases for J; bases not matched to a gene: 6. The study's findings and limits: Lookups in VDJdb leaned toward anti-spike CD8 responses and missed private and CD4 specificities.

The chain uses TRBV5-5 and TRBJ1-5; 9 bases line up with TRBD1. The sequences come from whole blood, collected at baseline. The origin of this receptor is an adult who was a healthcare worker with PCR-confirmed SARS-CoV-2 infection or an uninfected control (not recorded which). The donor label of this sample is uncertain. CDR3 amino acids: CASSPGQGGQPQHF. CDR3 sequence (DNA): TGTGCCAGCAGCCCGGGACAGGGAGGCCAGCCCCAGCATTTT.